A single sample gave rise to the 31 T cell receptor beta chains below, sequenced in a study of shared clonotypes between healthy human individuals. CD45RO-negative cells were positively selected for CCR7, leaving out terminally differentiated effector memory CD45RA+ cells. Assay: immunoSEQ multiplex PCR; the TCRdb copy retains only in-frame clones and omits some. The repertoire holds hundreds of thousands of clones, with 90% to 97% as singletons. Specimen: naive CD8+ T cells sorted from blood. These receptors were obtained from a woman younger than 45 in good health.

The CDR3 DNA sequence: TGTGCCAGCAGTCCCGTCCCGAACACTGAAGCTTTCTTT. It yields the protein CASSPVPNTEAFF. The chain is built from TRBV27 and TRBJ1-1, with no clear D. In germline, CDR1 is MNHEY, CDR2 SMNVEV (reference sequence). The ends were cut back, 5 bases at V and 1 base at J, with 8 bases in the middle. The CDR3 covers 13 residues.

The rearrangement links TRBV11-2 to TRBJ2-3, with D tentatively TRBD2 (6 bases). V was trimmed by 0 bases and J by 2 bases, leaving 18 bases between them. CDR1 and CDR2 (germline): SGHAT, FQNNGV. CDR3 length: 18 residues. CDR3 bases: TGTGCCAGCAGCTTAGAGCCCGGGGGTGCGGGATTCACAGATACGCAGTATTTT. It yields the protein CASSLEPGGAGFTDTQYF.

This chain connects TRBV19 to TRBJ1-4; D not resolved. Germline V lookup: CDR1 LNHDA, CDR2 SQIVND (reference sequence). This CDR3 region has 17 residues. V gave up 3 bases and J gave up 4 bases, with 18 bases separating them. The CDR3 loop is CASSMVVSTASNEKLFF. The CDR3 bases are TGTGCCAGTAGTATGGTAGTGTCGACGGCAAGTAATGAAAAACTGTTTTTT.

The genes are TRBV28 and TRBJ1-4; TRBD1 might be the D (6 bases). V gave up 6 bases and J gave up 0 bases, with 11 bases separating them. The CDR3 contains 15 residues. Germline lookup yields CDR1 MDHEN and CDR2 SYDVKM. The CDR3 loop is CASRSKGATNEKLFF. CDR3 DNA: TGTGCCAGCAGATCAAAGGGGGCAACTAATGAAAAACTGTTTTTT.

V is TRBV27 and J is TRBJ2-1; 7 bases are a match to TRBD2. In germline, CDR1 is MNHEY, CDR2 SMNVEV (reference sequence). V gave up 3 bases and J gave up 6 bases; unmatched junction bases: 2. This CDR3 is built from 13 residues. CDR3 residues: CASSLTSSNEQFF. The CDR3 DNA is TGTGCCAGCAGTTTGACTAGCTCCAATGAGCAGTTCTTC.

The V call is TRBV19, the J call TRBJ2-1, with D unclear. Germline values: CDR1 LNHDA, CDR2 SQIVND (reference sequence). CDR3 length equals 11 residues. The V end lost 4 bases, the J end lost 10 bases, and 8 bases lay between the germline ends. CDR3 residues: CASSNPAEQFF. The CDR3 DNA is TGTGCCAGTAGTAACCCTGCGGAGCAGTTCTTC.

The chain links TRBV10-2 to TRBJ2-2; a weak D match, TRBD2 (5 bases). Looked up from germline, CDR1 is WSHSY and CDR2 is SAAADI. The CDR3 loop spans 15 amino acids. The ends were cut back, 2 bases at V and 6 bases at J, with 13 bases in the middle. DNA of the CDR3: TGCGCCAGCAGTGAGGCGGAGGAATACGCCGGGGAGCTGTTTTTT. Protein product: CASSEAEEYAGELFF.

The CDR3 loop reads CASSTQGGNQPQHF. Written as DNA, the CDR3 is TGTGCCAGTAGTACCCAGGGGGGGAATCAGCCCCAGCATTTT. This chain uses TRBV19 with TRBJ1-5, with 7 bases that match TRBD1. J lost 4 bases, V lost 4 bases, and 4 bases had no gene match. The length of the CDR3 is 14 residues. CDR1 and CDR2 from the germline V gene are LNHDA and SQIVND (reference sequence).

CDR3 sequence reads: CASSLTGIGYGYTF. CDR3 DNA sequence: TGTGCCAGCAGTTTAACGGGTATAGGTTATGGCTACACCTTC. The chain has TRBV28 and TRBJ1-2; D is unclear. The CDR3 consists of 14 residues. Germline lookup yields CDR1 MDHEN and CDR2 SYDVKM. V lost 2 bases and J lost 5, with 12 bases in between.

The chain employs TRBV2 and TRBJ2-7, with 8 bases that match TRBD1. The CDR3 has 14 residues. CDR1 and CDR2 (germline): SNHLY, FYNNEI. V dropped 8 bases and J dropped 3; count of bases not matched to a gene: 9. CDR3 sequence (DNA): TGTGCCAGCTACGACAGGGGCTCAAGCTACGAGCAGTACTTC. It translates to CASYDRGSSYEQYF.

This chain joins TRBV27 and TRBJ2-5; 11 positions agree with TRBD2. This CDR3 spans 16 amino acids. The V and J ends lost 6 bases and 2 bases, in that order; junction bases with no gene match: 8. In germline, CDR1 is MNHEY, CDR2 SMNVEV (reference sequence). CDR3 in DNA: TGTGCCAGCAGATCCGGGACTAGCGGTTTTCAAGAGACCCAGTACTTC. It specifies CASRSGTSGFQETQYF.

V and J are TRBV11-2 and TRBJ2-2, with D perhaps TRBD1 or TRBD2 (6 bases each). The ends were cut back, 4 bases at V and 6 bases at J, with 15 bases in the middle. From germline, CDR1 is SGHAT and CDR2 FQNNGV. The CDR3 totals 15 residues. CDR3 protein: CASSSLERGAGELFF. The CDR3 nucleotides are TGTGCCAGCAGCTCCTTGGAAAGGGGGGCCGGGGAGCTGTTTTTT.

V gene TRBV30 combines with J gene TRBJ2-7, with D possibly being TRBD1 or TRBD2 (5 bases each). This CDR3 is built from 12 residues. The V gene's germline CDR1 is GTSNPN and CDR2 SVGIG (reference sequence). Deletions cut 8 bases from V and 6 bases from J, with 17 bases between. CDR3 sequence reads: CARQAGRGEQYF. DNA of the CDR3: TGTGCCCGCCAGGCGGGTAGGGGCGAGCAGTACTTC.

In DNA, the CDR3 is TGTGCCAGCAGCTTAATGGCAGGGTACAATGAGCAGTTCTTC. This gives the protein CASSLMAGYNEQFF. V gene TRBV13 combines with J gene TRBJ2-1; the D gene is possibly TRBD1 (5 bases). Trimming took off 2 bases at V and 4 bases at J, with 9 bases between the two ends. The CDR3 is 14 amino acids. Germline V gives CDR1 PRHDT, CDR2 FYEKMQ (reference sequence).

This chain connects TRBV7-3 to TRBJ2-7; D gene unclear. The germline V gene has CDR1 SGHTA and CDR2 FQGTGA. This CDR3 comprises 13 residues. V was trimmed by 4 bases and J by 3 bases, leaving 10 bases between them. The CDR3 DNA sequence: TGTGCCAGCAGCTGGGGTCCCAGCTACGAGCAGTACTTC. Its protein product is CASSWGPSYEQYF.

The chain recombines TRBV5-8 with TRBJ2-1, with D hard to call. Trimming pared 4 bases from V and 0 bases from J, leaving 8 bases between. This CDR3 is 14 amino acids long. Germline values: CDR1 SGHTS, CDR2 YDEGEE. The CDR3 protein is CASSPTGSYNEQFF. The CDR3 region has the DNA TGTGCCAGCAGCCCCACGGGCTCCTACAATGAGCAGTTCTTC.

The chain is built from TRBV27 and TRBJ2-7; no clear D gene. The germline V gene has CDR1 MNHEY and CDR2 SMNVEV (reference sequence). V shed 2 bases and J shed 0 bases, with 8 bases lying between them. The CDR3 is 14 residues long. CDR3 in amino acids: CASSLVTSSYEQYF. Here the CDR3 DNA reads TGTGCCAGCAGTTTAGTTACGAGCTCCTACGAGCAGTACTTC.

V gene TRBV28 combines with J gene TRBJ2-2; 7 positions agree with TRBD2. V was pared by 3 bases and J by 1 base, with 5 bases of the junction left unmatched. Germline CDR1 reads MDHEN; CDR2 reads SYDVKM. CDR3 length: 16 amino acids. Written as DNA, the CDR3 is TGTGCCAGCAGTTTCTCCGGCGGGAGGAACACCGGGGAGCTGTTTTTT. Residues: CASSFSGGRNTGELFF. The full variable domain, completed using reference TRBV28 and TRBJ2-2, is DVKVTQSSRYLVKRTGEKVFLECVQDMDHENMFWYRQDPGLGLRLIYFSYDVKMKEKGDIPEGYSVSREKKERFSLILESASTNQTSMYLCASSFSGGRNTGELFFGEGSRLTVL.

The gene calls are TRBV11-2 and TRBJ2-7, with 11 bases lining up with TRBD2. The germline V gene encodes CDR1 SGHAT and CDR2 FQNNGV. Trimming took 2 bases from V and 4 from J; bases not matched to a gene: 4. There are 15 residues in the CDR3. The CDR3 loop reads CASSLTSGSVYEQYF. The DNA for the CDR3 is TGTGCCAGCAGCTTAACTAGCGGGAGTGTATACGAGCAGTACTTC.

The sample holds one count of this clone. The genes are TRBV28 and TRBJ1-2; tentative D call: TRBD1 (6 bases). V lost 4 bases to trimming and J lost 3 bases, with 15 bases between them. The V gene's germline CDR1 is MDHEN and CDR2 SYDVKM. This CDR3 is 15 amino acids long. CDR3 in amino acids: CASSWSRGRDYGYTF. CDR3 sequence (DNA): TGTGCCAGCAGTTGGAGTAGGGGGAGGGACTATGGCTACACCTTC.

The gene calls are TRBV28 and TRBJ2-1, with 9 bases that match TRBD2. Germline V lookup: CDR1 MDHEN, CDR2 SYDVKM. J was trimmed by 4 bases and V by 5 bases; bases with no gene match: 9. The CDR3 extends over 16 amino acids. CDR3 in amino acids: CASSPLLAGPYNEQFF. The CDR3 DNA is TGTGCCAGCAGTCCTCTCCTAGCGGGGCCATACAATGAGCAGTTCTTC.

The chain joins TRBV7-2 to TRBJ2-5; the match to TRBD2 covers 12 bases. Per the germline V gene, CDR1 is SGHTA and CDR2 is FQGNSA. This CDR3 is 15 amino acids long. V lost 7 bases and J lost 8; bases outside the gene matches: 11. CDR3 DNA sequence: TGTGCCAGCACCGAGACTAGCGGGAGTGAAGTTACCCAGTACTTC. Protein: CASTETSGSEVTQYF.

The gene calls are TRBV5-6 and TRBJ2-7, with no clear D. Germline V gives CDR1 SGHDT, CDR2 YYEEEE. V was pared by 2 bases and J by 4 bases, with 4 bases between. The CDR3 extends over 11 amino acids. CDR3 coding DNA: TGTGCCAGCAGCTTCAAGTACGAGCAGTACTTC. This codes for CASSFKYEQYF.

This chain uses TRBV5-1 with TRBJ2-3; 12 bases line up with TRBD1. This CDR3 contains 16 residues. J gave up 4 bases and V 4 bases, and 7 bases lay outside the gene matches. Germline lookup yields CDR1 SGHRS and CDR2 YFSETQ. The CDR3, as DNA: TGCGCCAGCAGCCCCCGGGGGGACAGGGGGCCAGATACGCAGTATTTT. Residues: CASSPRGDRGPDTQYF.

The genes are TRBV29-1 and TRBJ2-1; D gene unclear. The ends were cut back, 6 bases at V and 5 bases at J, with 14 bases in the middle. Looked up from germline, CDR1 is SQVTM and CDR2 is ANQGSEA. The CDR3 length is 13 residues. CDR3 DNA sequence: TGCAGCGTGGCGCTGGGTGCGCACAATGAGCAGTTCTTC. Translation: CSVALGAHNEQFF.

The gene calls are TRBV27 and TRBJ2-2; D gene uncertain. Germline V gene data show CDR1 as MNHEY and CDR2 as SMNVEV (reference sequence). The CDR3 has 13 amino acids. Trimming shortened V by 8 bases and J by 1 base, and 8 bases separated the two germline ends. DNA of the CDR3: TGTGCCAGCCTCGGAATGAACACCGGGGAGCTGTTTTTT. As protein: CASLGMNTGELFF.

This chain links TRBV30 with TRBJ1-1; tentative D call: TRBD1 (6 bases). Per germline, CDR1 GTSNPN and CDR2 SVGIG (reference sequence). The CDR3 has 14 amino acids. Deletions cut 3 bases from V and 3 bases from J, with 14 bases between. CDR3 nucleotides: TGTGCCTGGAGCGCAGACAGGACCTACACTGAAGCTTTCTTT. Protein product: CAWSADRTYTEAFF.

This clone was seen only once. The chain employs TRBV27 and TRBJ2-1; D is ambiguous. V was trimmed by 4 bases and J by 1 base, leaving 17 bases between them. There are 17 residues in the CDR3. Germline CDR1 is MNHEY and CDR2 is SMNVEV (reference sequence). CDR3 DNA: TGTGCCAGCAGTTCCACTGAGGACGGGTTATCCTACAATGAGCAGTTCTTC. Its protein is CASSSTEDGLSYNEQFF.

The chain joins TRBV7-6 to TRBJ1-1; 11 bases are a match to TRBD1. J was trimmed by 0 bases and V by 5 bases; bases with no gene match: 5. Per the germline V gene, CDR1 is SGHVS and CDR2 is FNYEAQ. This CDR3 contains 16 residues. CDR3 residues: CASSLRDRGVNTEAFF. The CDR3 DNA reads as TGTGCCAGCAGCCTCCGGGACAGGGGGGTGAACACTGAAGCTTTCTTT. The full variable domain, its missing parts supplied by reference TRBV7-6 and TRBJ1-1, is GAGVSQSPRYKVTKRGQDVALRCDPISGHVSLYWYRQALGQGPEFLTYFNYEAQQDKSGLPNDRFSAERPEGSISTLTIQRTEQRDSAMYRCASSLRDRGVNTEAFFGQGTRLTVV.

This clone has a single count. The chain recombines TRBV11-2 with TRBJ2-7; possible D gene TRBD1, 5 bases. V lost 6 bases and J 3 bases, leaving 12 bases between the germline ends. The germline CDR1 and CDR2 sequences are SGHAT and FQNNGV. The CDR3 extends over 13 amino acids. CDR3 sequence (DNA): TGTGCCAGCAGTGATAATCAGGGCTACGAGCAGTACTTC. Residues: CASSDNQGYEQYF.

A single count supports this clone. This rearrangement joins TRBV11-3 to TRBJ2-2; D not resolved. CDR3 size: 16 residues. Germline-derived CDR1 and CDR2 are SGHNT and YENEEA. V was shortened by 0 bases and J by 8 bases, with 16 bases between the two germline ends. As DNA, the CDR3 is TGTGCCAGCAGCTTAGAGCCCGAGGAGCAAGGGGGGGAGCTGTTTTTT. Protein: CASSLEPEEQGGELFF.